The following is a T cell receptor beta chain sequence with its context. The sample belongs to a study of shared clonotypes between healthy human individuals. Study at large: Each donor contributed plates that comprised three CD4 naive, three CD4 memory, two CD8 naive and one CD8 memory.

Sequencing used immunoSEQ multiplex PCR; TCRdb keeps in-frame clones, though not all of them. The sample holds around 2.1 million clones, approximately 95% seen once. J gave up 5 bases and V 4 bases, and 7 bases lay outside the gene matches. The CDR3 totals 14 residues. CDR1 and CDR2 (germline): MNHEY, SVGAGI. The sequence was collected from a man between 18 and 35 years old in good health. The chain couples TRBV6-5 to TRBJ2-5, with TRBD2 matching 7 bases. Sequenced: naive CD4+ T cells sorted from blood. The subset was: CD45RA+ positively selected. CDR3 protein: CASSSPGGRETQYF. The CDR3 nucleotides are TGTGCCAGCAGTTCCCCCGGGGGGAGGGAGACCCAGTACTTC.